This T cell receptor (beta chain) was sequenced for a study of beta chain features in type 1 diabetes (dated by TCRdb to 2016 to 2019). Background on the whole study: No differences in mean age, gender distribution, total cell number or subset yield were found between patients and healthy donors. Across all samples, about 110 million sorted cells were examined, and cell number per subset correlated strongly with RNA yield. The study compared TCRB repertoires of sorted circulating CD4+ T cell subsets between recently diagnosed type 1 diabetes patients and matched healthy donors. Naive and central memory subsets were obtained from all 30 or so donors, but regulatory and stem cell-like memory subsets were isolated from only 8 patients and about eight healthy donors. Findings and caveats that apply to the study as a whole: Because cDNA was sequenced instead of genomic DNA, activated cells with high expression could be over-represented, although the groups did not differ in activation or CD3 levels. Naive, central memory and regulatory TCRB repertoires appeared more similar among patients than among healthy donors. Patients with type 1 diabetes made fewer insertions and deleted more nucleotides at VDJ recombination sites, implying thymic rearrangement abnormalities. A moderate but significant shortening of TCRB CDR3 length was observed in type 1 diabetes patients in all four CD4+ subsets. Because the HLA sub-analyses included only small numbers of individuals, any influence of HLA type on TCRB rearrangement was left unresolved. PCR may preferentially amplify shorter templates, but because patient and control samples were amplified and corrected together, any resulting skew would affect both groups equally.

Each donor gave one peripheral blood draw, approximately 110 mL on average, collected into heparinised tubes. Using a panel that included CD45RO, CCR7, CD25, CD127, CD95 and CD27, naive, central memory, regulatory and stem cell-like memory CD4+ T cells were sorted on a BD FACSAria II. Every sorted population had a purity above 98%. PBMCs were isolated right away by Lymphoprep density gradient centrifugation and were stained directly, without culture. To minimize batch effects, samples were stained and sorted in pairs, one healthy donor with one patient per experiment. This clone showed up just a few times. Its antigen specificity is not known. No base quality information exists; no much larger clone differs at one position. The same CDR3 arises from other DNA sequences in this sample as well. The entire isolated RNA was reverse transcribed using the High Capacity cDNA Reverse Transcription Kit, and thus expressed TCRB transcripts were sequenced. Deep immunoSEQ sequencing was performed on naive, central memory and regulatory T cell samples, with an average of roughly 4 million total reads per sample. Sorted cells were lysed in RLT buffer, and RNA was extracted using DNase-treated RNeasy Micro or Mini kits according to cell number. Each cell subset was processed on its own to prevent cross-contamination, while patient and healthy donor samples were processed together. Using the immunoSEQ multiplex PCR, TCRB sequences were amplified from cDNA into 87-bp fragments spanning the CDR3 region. Amplicons were sequenced on the Illumina HiSeq platform. The source study handled its data this way. PCR bias was computationally corrected using synthetic template baselines, reads within Hamming distance 2 were collapsed, and singletons that could not be merged were discarded. Reads were aligned against IMGT to assign V, D and J genes, CDR3 length and insertions or deletions at six rearrangement sites. Within each subset, clonotype counts were normalized to sorted cell number, and only after that were true diversity and Gini coefficients computed with the tcR R package. Repertoire sharing was quantified using the overlap coefficient calculated on TCRB nucleotide sequences. TCRdb provides this immuneACCESS table in a form limited to in-frame rearrangements. Some clones are lacking; in checked studies, under half of them reflect an unresolved V gene, and why the rest are absent is not known. V and J calls and clone size come straight from that table; D and trimming were deduced from the DNA. This sample lists some 360,000 clones; around 10% were detected once. The ten largest make up less than 0.65% of the sample.

The germline V gene sets CDR1 to SGHAT and CDR2 to FQNNGV. Counted from cysteine to phenylalanine, this CDR3 has 14 amino acids. The sequence is cut down to CDR3 DNA, 42 bases in frame from base 1. The V and J ends are trimmed by 1 base and 2 bases, leaving 8 bases between them. The source is a man aged 25 to 40 with type 1 diabetes. Sequenced input: central memory CD4+ T cells from blood. The rearranged segments are TRBV11-2 and TRBJ2-5, with no D gene named confidently. The base sequence is TGTGCCAGCAGCTTAGGGACGGTTCAAGAGACCCAGTACTTC. This translates into CASSLGTVQETQYF.